The rows below give T cell receptor beta chains drawn from one sample of a study of CD8 T cells in ankylosing spondylitis. TCRdb ran MiXCR on the 5' RACE reads and lists one entry per CDR3 protein. The sample gives about 160,000 distinct CDR3 sequences, around 8.9% of which show up once; around 15% is in the top ten. Sequencing used blood, either unsorted or a sorted T cell fraction (not recorded which). Receptor source: a female donor with ankylosing spondylitis or in good health (not recorded which). The CDR3 runs from the conserved cysteine through the conserved F or W. A D gene is named only where the DNA matches it firmly. Clone size is given for some rows only: seen once, a few or many times, or a class if the clone is expanded.

J: TRBJ2-3; D: TRBD2; V: TRBV10-3; size: few; CDR3: CAISDGLAGVRGTDTQYF; DNA: TGTGCCATCAGTGATGGGTTAGCGGGAGTACGTGGCACAGATACGCAGTATTTT
J: TRBJ2-1; D: .; V: TRBV20-1; size: .; CDR3: CSASGNNEQFF; DNA: TGCAGTGCTAGTGGGAACAATGAGCAGTTCTTC
J: TRBJ2-5; D: .; V: TRBV5-5; size: .; CDR3: CASSPVGQETQYF; DNA: TGTGCCAGCAGCCCCGTAGGGCAGGAGACCCAGTACTTC
J: TRBJ1-2; D: .; V: TRBV6-5; size: .; CDR3: CASSYSITDTNYGYTF; DNA: TGTGCCAGCAGTTACTCGATCACGGATACTAACTATGGCTACACCTTC
J: TRBJ2-1; D: .; V: TRBV6-5; size: many; CDR3: CASSYEVSYNEQFF; DNA: TGTGCCAGCAGTTACGAGGTCTCCTACAATGAGCAGTTCTTC
J: TRBJ2-1; D: TRBD2; V: TRBV27; size: .; CDR3: CASSLGGGWGNEQFF; DNA: TGTGCCAGCAGTTTAGGGGGAGGGTGGGGAAATGAGCAGTTCTTC
J: TRBJ2-1; D: TRBD2; V: TRBV7-2; size: .; CDR3: CASSSRDYSYNEQFF; DNA: TGTGCCAGCAGCTCCCGGGACTACTCCTACAATGAGCAGTTCTTC
J: TRBJ1-1; D: .; V: TRBV28; size: .; CDR3: CASSRRGYTEAFF; DNA: TGTGCCAGCAGCCGAAGGGGGTACACTGAAGCTTTCTTT
J: TRBJ2-1; D: TRBD2; V: TRBV4-1; size: .; CDR3: CASSQDRLSGLAGGLGDNEQFF; DNA: TGCGCCAGCAGCCAAGACCGCTTATCTGGACTAGCGGGAGGGCTGGGCGACAATGAGCAGTTCTTC
J: TRBJ2-3; D: TRBD2; V: TRBV20-1; size: few; CDR3: CSALTSGLTDTQYF; DNA: TGCAGTGCCTTGACTAGCGGCCTCACAGATACGCAGTATTTT
J: TRBJ2-3; D: .; V: TRBV29-1; size: .; CDR3: CSVEDRVGMISTDTQYF; DNA: TGCAGCGTTGAAGATCGGGTCGGGATGATTAGCACAGATACGCAGTATTTT
J: TRBJ2-1; D: .; V: TRBV4-3; size: few; CDR3: CASSQDMGPYYNEQFF; DNA: TGCGCCAGCAGCCAAGATATGGGACCGTACTACAATGAGCAGTTCTTC
J: TRBJ1-5; D: TRBD1; V: TRBV15; size: few; CDR3: CATSDRTGLSNQPQHF; DNA: TGTGCCACCAGCGACCGGACAGGGCTAAGCAATCAGCCCCAGCATTTT
J: TRBJ1-2; D: .; V: TRBV11-2; size: few; CDR3: CASSEEGSYGYTF; DNA: TGTGCCAGCAGCGAGGAGGGGAGCTATGGCTACACCTTC
J: TRBJ2-7; D: .; V: TRBV6-5; size: .; CDR3: CASSYDSLHGPFSYEQYF; DNA: TGTGCCAGCAGTTACGATTCCCTCCACGGGCCGTTCTCCTACGAGCAGTACTTC
J: TRBJ1-2; D: .; V: TRBV6-5; size: many; CDR3: CASSYGAGAIPPYGYTF; DNA: TGTGCCAGCAGTTACGGGGCAGGGGCAATTCCACCTTATGGCTACACCTTC
J: TRBJ2-1; D: .; V: TRBV11-2; size: few; CDR3: CASSLSGGVGFSYNEQFF; DNA: TGTGCCAGCAGCCTATCCGGCGGGGTGGGTTTCTCCTACAATGAGCAGTTCTTC
J: TRBJ2-1; D: TRBD2; V: TRBV10-3; size: few; CDR3: CAISPAGTSGAF; DNA: TGTGCCATCAGCCCTGCCGGGACTAGCGGGGCGTTT
J: TRBJ1-2; D: .; V: TRBV29-1; size: many; CDR3: CSVAGGTPKGHYGYTF; DNA: TGCAGCGTGGCTGGGGGGACACCCAAGGGGCACTATGGCTACACCTTC
J: TRBJ2-1; D: TRBD2; V: TRBV20-1; size: few; CDR3: CSARKGTSGRDEQFF; DNA: TGCAGTGCTAGAAAGGGAACTAGCGGGAGGGATGAGCAGTTCTTC
J: TRBJ2-1; D: .; V: TRBV6-2/TRBV6-3; size: .; CDR3: CASSSYDRYNEQFF; DNA: TGTGCCAGCAGTTCCTATGACAGGTACAATGAGCAGTTCTTC
J: TRBJ1-2; D: .; V: TRBV7-9; size: .; CDR3: CASSSGRRTSDGYTF; DNA: TGTGCCAGCAGCAGTGGACGAAGGACCTCGGACGGCTACACCTTC
J: TRBJ1-1; D: .; V: TRBV2; size: .; CDR3: CASSGIQGRAFF; DNA: TGTGCCAGCAGTGGAATTCAGGGACGGGCTTTCTTT
J: TRBJ1-1; D: .; V: TRBV27; size: few; CDR3: CASSRGFMNTEAFF; DNA: TGTGCCAGCAGCCGAGGATTCATGAACACTGAAGCTTTCTTT
J: TRBJ2-1; D: TRBD2; V: TRBV9; size: few; CDR3: CASSVAGEAGGPGEQFF; DNA: TGTGCCAGCAGCGTAGCGGGGGAAGCGGGAGGCCCGGGTGAGCAGTTCTTC
J: TRBJ1-6; D: .; V: TRBV19; size: few; CDR3: CASSKSSYNSPLHF; DNA: TGTGCCAGTAGTAAAAGCTCCTATAATTCACCCCTCCACTTT
J: TRBJ2-1; D: TRBD2; V: TRBV15; size: .; CDR3: CATGGGTNNEQFF; DNA: TGTGCCACGGGGGGGGGGACTAACAATGAGCAGTTCTTC
J: TRBJ2-7; D: .; V: TRBV29-1; size: few; CDR3: CSVPGRGEQYF; DNA: TGCAGCGTTCCCGGCAGGGGCGAGCAGTACTTC
J: TRBJ2-3; D: TRBD2; V: TRBV29-1; size: .; CDR3: CSVELAGVSKGTDTQYF; DNA: TGCAGCGTTGAACTGGCGGGAGTGAGCAAGGGCACAGATACGCAGTATTTT
J: TRBJ2-3; D: .; V: TRBV5-1; size: many; CDR3: CASSFRTDTQYF; DNA: TGCGCCAGCAGCTTCCGCACAGATACGCAGTATTTT
J: TRBJ1-1; D: .; V: TRBV28; size: few; CDR3: CASGLTEAFF; DNA: TGTGCCAGTGGCCTCACTGAAGCTTTCTTT
J: TRBJ2-7; D: .; V: TRBV12-3/TRBV12-4; size: many; CDR3: CASSLRGYEQYF; DNA: TGTGCCAGCAGTTTGAGGGGGTACGAGCAGTACTTC
J: TRBJ2-5; D: .; V: TRBV10-2; size: few; CDR3: CASSGTGAETQYF; DNA: TGCGCCAGCAGCGGGACCGGGGCGGAGACCCAGTACTTC
J: TRBJ2-7; D: .; V: TRBV12-3/TRBV12-4; size: .; CDR3: CASVLSYLGEQYF; DNA: TGTGCCAGCGTCCTTTCCTACCTTGGGGAGCAGTACTTC
J: TRBJ2-1; D: .; V: TRBV6-5; size: .; CDR3: CASSYSARFDEQFF; DNA: TGTGCCAGCAGTTACTCGGCGAGGTTCGATGAGCAGTTCTTC
J: TRBJ2-7; D: TRBD2; V: TRBV27; size: few; CDR3: CASSFQRGYYEQYF; DNA: TGTGCCAGCAGTTTTCAGCGGGGATACTACGAGCAGTACTTC
J: TRBJ2-1; D: TRBD1; V: TRBV7-8; size: many; CDR3: CASSLGDRGRGSYNEQFF; DNA: TGTGCCAGCAGCTTAGGGGACAGGGGGCGCGGTTCCTACAATGAGCAGTTCTTC
J: TRBJ2-1; D: .; V: TRBV5-1; size: .; CDR3: CASSLGRGLFF; DNA: TGCGCCAGCAGCTTGGGGAGGGGCCTGTTCTTC
J: TRBJ2-3; D: TRBD2; V: TRBV11-3; size: .; CDR3: CASSSSLAGQSSSSPDTQYF; DNA: TGTGCCAGCAGCTCTTCACTAGCGGGACAGAGTTCTTCAAGTCCAGATACGCAGTATTTT
J: TRBJ2-7; D: .; V: TRBV20-1; size: few; CDR3: CSAREEATYEQYF; DNA: TGCAGTGCTAGGGAGGAGGCGACCTACGAGCAGTACTTC
J: TRBJ1-5; D: .; V: TRBV20-1; size: few; CDR3: CSAAGSMSNQPQHF; DNA: TGCAGTGCTGCAGGGAGCATGAGCAATCAGCCCCAGCATTTT
J: TRBJ2-1; D: .; V: TRBV3-1; size: many; CDR3: CASSSTVDWSDEQFF; DNA: TGTGCCAGCAGCTCCACCGTGGATTGGAGTGATGAGCAGTTCTTC
J: TRBJ1-2; D: .; V: TRBV7-9; size: .; CDR3: CASSPGLGQIFYGYTF; DNA: TGTGCCAGCAGTCCCGGCCTCGGACAGATTTTCTATGGCTACACCTTC
J: TRBJ2-3; D: .; V: TRBV7-6; size: .; CDR3: CASSLGGPFDTQYF; DNA: TGTGCCAGCAGCCTCGGTGGGCCCTTTGATACGCAGTATTTT
J: TRBJ1-5; D: TRBD1; V: TRBV9; size: few; CDR3: CASSPQGWNQPQHF; DNA: TGTGCCAGCAGCCCACAGGGGTGGAATCAGCCCCAGCATTTT
J: TRBJ2-3; D: TRBD2; V: TRBV6-2/TRBV6-3; size: .; CDR3: CASSTLAGHAYTQYF; DNA: TGTGCCAGCAGCACTCTAGCGGGACACGCTTATACGCAGTATTTT
J: TRBJ2-1; D: .; V: TRBV28; size: many; CDR3: CASTRYGSRDEQFF; DNA: TGTGCCAGCACGCGATACGGGAGTAGGGATGAGCAGTTCTTC
J: TRBJ2-1; D: TRBD1; V: TRBV12-3/TRBV12-4; size: .; CDR3: CASRLRDRGDEQFF; DNA: TGTGCCAGCAGATTAAGGGACAGAGGGGATGAGCAGTTCTTC
J: TRBJ2-1; D: .; V: TRBV25-1; size: many; CDR3: CASSESGQTSSYNEQFF; DNA: TGTGCCAGCAGTGAATCGGGACAAACGAGCTCCTACAATGAGCAGTTCTTC
J: TRBJ2-5; D: TRBD2; V: TRBV9; size: many; CDR3: CASSVELAGQETQYF; DNA: TGTGCCAGCAGCGTAGAACTAGCGGGACAAGAGACCCAGTACTTC